The source of this TCR beta chain is a study of response to subunit inactivated influenza vaccine. TCRdb analysed the RT-PCR reads with MiXCR anew, one entry per CDR3 protein. Among hundreds of thousands of distinct CDR3 sequences, 13% to 15% were seen once, and the ten largest hold 7.6%. This clonotype was seen more than once but under ten times. V was cut by 0 bases and J by 4 bases, with 12 bases left in between. The CDR3 has 15 residues. Per germline, CDR1 MGHRA and CDR2 YSYEKL. V usage is TRBV4-1 and J usage is TRBJ1-2, with D unresolved. The clonotype originates from a man aged 45-60 years who received an inactivated influenza vaccine. The specimen was PBMCs from blood, collected about 14 days before vaccination. CDR3 in DNA: TGCGCCAGCAGCCAAGAAAGGGCGCTTTTCTATGGCTACACCTTC. Its protein product is CASSQERALFYGYTF.